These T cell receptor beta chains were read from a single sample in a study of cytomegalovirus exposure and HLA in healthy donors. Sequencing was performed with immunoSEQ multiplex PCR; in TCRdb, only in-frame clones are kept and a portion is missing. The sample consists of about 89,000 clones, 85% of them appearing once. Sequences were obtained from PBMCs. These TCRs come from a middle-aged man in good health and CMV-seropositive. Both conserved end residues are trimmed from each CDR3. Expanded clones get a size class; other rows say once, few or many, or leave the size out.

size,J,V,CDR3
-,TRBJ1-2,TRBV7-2,ASSFQQGRDGYT
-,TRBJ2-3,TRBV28,ASSLSGSLAGVMNTQY
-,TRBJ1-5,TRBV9,ASRGTKDNQPQH
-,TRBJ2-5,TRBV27,ASSLLPGAVGETQY
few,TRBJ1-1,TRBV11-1,ASSPGTGFTEAF
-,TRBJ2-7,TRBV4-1,ASSRGVRLGEQY
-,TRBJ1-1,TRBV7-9,ASSLPPAGSVGAGAS
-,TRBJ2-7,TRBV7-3,ASSQGVGNEQY
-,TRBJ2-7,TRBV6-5,ASRSGNSYEQY
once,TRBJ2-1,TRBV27,ASSFLAGGIRDEQF
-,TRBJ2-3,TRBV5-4,ASSLIQGDTQY
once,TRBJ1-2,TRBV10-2,ASSVMGSNYGYT
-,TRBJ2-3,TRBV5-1,ASSLAGAGSTDTQY
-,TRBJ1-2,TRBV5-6,ASSLRSGGYT
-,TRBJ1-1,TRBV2,ASRRQGAFPAF
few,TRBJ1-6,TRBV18,ASSPTGQPNSPLH
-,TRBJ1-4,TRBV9,ASSGGGTNEKLF
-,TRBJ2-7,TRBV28,ASSFPSSGRISYEQY
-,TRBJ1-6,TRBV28,ASSLSSQGHSRPLH
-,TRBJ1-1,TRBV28,ASSFQGMNTEAF
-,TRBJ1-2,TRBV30,AWSVSLSYGYT
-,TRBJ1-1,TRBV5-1,ASSTQGAWDTEAF
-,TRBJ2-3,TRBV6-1,ASSGQTALTDTQY
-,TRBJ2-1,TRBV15,ATSRDRTSVSYNEQF
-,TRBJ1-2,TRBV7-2,ASSTGTSNYGYT
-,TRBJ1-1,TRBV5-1,ASSLVRGGNTEAF
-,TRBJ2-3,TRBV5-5,ASSLDGRADTQY